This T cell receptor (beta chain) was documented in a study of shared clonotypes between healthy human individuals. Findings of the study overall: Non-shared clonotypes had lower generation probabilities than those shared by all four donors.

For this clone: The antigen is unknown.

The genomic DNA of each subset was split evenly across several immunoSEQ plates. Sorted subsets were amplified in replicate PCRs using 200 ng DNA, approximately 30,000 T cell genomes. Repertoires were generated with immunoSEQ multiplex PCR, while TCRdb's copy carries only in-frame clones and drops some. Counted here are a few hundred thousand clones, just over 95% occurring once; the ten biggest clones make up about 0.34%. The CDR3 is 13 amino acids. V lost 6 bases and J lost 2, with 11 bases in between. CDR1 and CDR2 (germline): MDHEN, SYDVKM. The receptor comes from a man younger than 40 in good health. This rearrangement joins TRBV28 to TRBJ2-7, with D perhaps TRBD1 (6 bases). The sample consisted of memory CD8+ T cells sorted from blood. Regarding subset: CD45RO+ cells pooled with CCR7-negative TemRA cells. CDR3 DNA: TGTGCCAGCAGCCTCGACAGGACCTACGAGCAGTACTTC. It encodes CASSLDRTYEQYF.